Below are 30 T cell receptor beta chains sequenced from a single sample in a study of CXCR3-negative and CXCR3-positive naive CD8 T cells. TRB cDNA was prepared as libraries by UMI-labeled 5' RACE. TCRdb processed the 5' RACE reads again and assigns one entry to each CDR3 protein, with no DNA. The sample totals about 40,000 distinct CDR3 sequences; its top ten clones hold under 2%. The sample comprised naive CXCR3- CD8+ T cells from blood. Subset given: CD45RO-CCR7+CD27+CD95- naive CD8+ T cells lacking CXCR3 (TNR3-). These receptors came from a human donor in good health. Some clones in this sample may be carry-over from other donors' samples.

The rearrangement joins TRBV12-3 or TRBV12-4 to TRBJ2-7; TCRdb's D gene call, TRBD1, goes unchecked for lack of DNA. The CDR3 runs to 14 residues. CDR3 residues: CASSLTEPPNEQYF.

The rearrangement uses TRBV5-6 and TRBJ2-3. The CDR3 spans 12 residues. Germline V CDR1 and CDR2: SGHDT, YYEEEE. The CDR3 loop is CASSSGSDTQYF.

The J gene is TRBJ1-1, the V gene TRBV6-1. The CDR3 has 14 amino acids. CDR1 and CDR2 from the germline V gene are MNHNS and SASEGT. CDR3 amino acids: CASSEADTNTEAFF.

The V gene is TRBV5-4, the J gene TRBJ1-1; TCRdb outputs TRBD1, but without DNA this stays unchecked. CDR1 is SGHNT, CDR2 YYREEE, per germline (reference sequence). This CDR3 contains 14 residues. CDR3 sequence reads: CASSLGYGAPGAFF.

The genes are TRBV5-1 and TRBJ1-6. CDR3 length: 13 amino acids. The V gene's germline CDR1 is SGHRS and CDR2 YFSETQ. The CDR3 sequence is CASSLDYNSPLHF.

The genes are TRBV2 and TRBJ2-1. From germline, CDR1 is SNHLY and CDR2 FYNNEI. CDR3 length equals 14 residues. The CDR3 here is CASYRQQNYNEQFF.

V usage is TRBV11-1 and J usage is TRBJ2-1; as DNA is missing, the TRBD2 call by TCRdb cannot be tested. From germline, CDR1 is SGHAT and CDR2 FQDESV (reference sequence). The CDR3 runs 15 residues. The CDR3 sequence is CASSLGLAGANEQFF.

The chain combines TRBV24-1 with TRBJ2-2; there is no DNA to check the TCRdb D call of TRBD2. The CDR3 runs 13 residues. The V gene's germline CDR1 is KGHDR and CDR2 SFDVKD. This CDR3 reads CATRDSAAGELFF.

This CDR3 is CASRWTGDQETQYF. The chain uses TRBV7-9 and TRBJ2-5; TCRdb proposes TRBD1, but this gene call is untestable without DNA. The CDR3 consists of 14 residues. CDR1 SEHNR and CDR2 FQNEAQ come from the germline V gene (reference sequence).

This clonotype is labeled medium-sized (0.01 to 0.1%) based on frequency. V is TRBV7-2 and J is TRBJ1-5; TCRdb proposes TRBD1, but this gene call is untestable without DNA. The CDR3 contains 15 residues. From germline, CDR1 is SGHTA and CDR2 FQGNSA. CDR3 region: CASSLRQGGNQPQHF.

The V and J genes are TRBV29-1 and TRBJ1-2. Germline CDR1 reads SQVTM; CDR2 reads ANQGSEA. This CDR3 spans 14 amino acids. The CDR3 protein is CSVEEIWQANGYTF.

The rearrangement uses TRBV9 and TRBJ2-1; TCRdb's D gene call, TRBD2, goes unchecked for lack of DNA. This CDR3 spans 17 amino acids. Per germline, CDR1 SGDLS and CDR2 YYNGEE. The CDR3 here is CASSPRMMGLANNEQFF.

V gene TRBV20-1 combines with J gene TRBJ2-3. The CDR3 sequence is 14 residues long. CDR1 DFQATT and CDR2 SNEGSKA come from the germline V gene (reference sequence). CDR3 sequence: CSARGLLSTDTQYF.

This clonotype shows up as medium-sized by frequency. The chain combines TRBV7-6 with TRBJ1-1; the D call from TCRdb, TRBD1, cannot be confirmed without DNA. Germline V gene sequence: CDR1 SGHVS, CDR2 FNYEAQ. The CDR3 has 15 residues. CDR3: CASSGPQAMNTEAFF.

V gene TRBV20-1 combines with J gene TRBJ1-2; TCRdb's D call of TRBD1 is untestable without DNA. The CDR3 is made up of 16 amino acids. Germline V lookup: CDR1 DFQATT, CDR2 SNEGSKA (reference sequence). CDR3 region: CSARDPRVRANYGYTF.

The gene calls are TRBV27 and TRBJ2-1; as DNA is missing, the TRBD2 call by TCRdb cannot be tested. Germline V lookup: CDR1 MNHEY, CDR2 SMNVEV (reference sequence). The CDR3 extends over 15 amino acids. CDR3 amino acids: CASSSSGGTYNEQFF.

The V gene is TRBV5-6, the J gene TRBJ2-3; TCRdb returns TRBD2, unconfirmable since there is no DNA. The CDR3 contains 14 residues. The germline gives CDR1 SGHDT, CDR2 YYEEEE. The CDR3 protein is CASSGGLAGDTQYF.

The rearrangement uses TRBV6-2 or TRBV6-3 and TRBJ2-3; TCRdb proposes TRBD2, but this gene call is untestable without DNA. In germline, CDR1 is MNHEY, CDR2 SVGEGT. This CDR3 contains 15 residues. The CDR3 is CASSLSWGGRDTQYF.

The rearrangement uses TRBV7-6 and TRBJ1-1; TCRdb lists TRBD1, though no DNA is available to test this call. This CDR3 is 16 amino acids long. Germline V gene data show CDR1 as SGHVS and CDR2 as FNYEAQ. This CDR3 reads CASSRQGLGSNTEAFF. Supplemented by reference TRBV7-6 and TRBJ1-1, the full variable domain reads GAGVSQSPRYKVTKRGQDVALRCDPISGHVSLYWYRQALGQGPEFLTYFNYEAQQDKSGLPNDRFSAERPEGSISTLTIQRTEQRDSAMYRCASSRQGLGSNTEAFFGQGTRLTVV.

The chain joins TRBV7-9 to TRBJ2-2; TCRdb returns TRBD1, unconfirmable since there is no DNA. The CDR3 has 14 residues. Per the germline V gene, CDR1 is SEHNR and CDR2 is FQNEAQ (reference sequence). The CDR3 loop is CASRRDSPTGELFF.

The chain uses TRBV10-3 and TRBJ2-7. The CDR3 extends over 16 amino acids. Germline V CDR1 and CDR2: ENHRY, SYGVKD. CDR3 loop: CAISESDGDSSYEQYF.

The chain has TRBV7-2 and TRBJ2-4; no DNA is available, so the TRBD1 call from TCRdb remains unchecked. From germline, CDR1 is SGHTA and CDR2 FQGNSA. The CDR3 has 14 residues. The CDR3 is CASSPPGGGDIQYF.

The chain is built from TRBV25-1 and TRBJ2-1. The CDR3 sequence is 13 residues long. Germline V gene lookup returns CDR1 MGHDK and CDR2 SYGVNS. The CDR3 is CASTTSSYNEQFF.

By frequency, this clonotype is medium-sized. The chain carries TRBV28 and TRBJ2-2. The CDR3 consists of 15 residues. Germline CDR1 reads MDHEN; CDR2 reads SYDVKM. The CDR3 spells CASSLWQRNTGELFF. Full variable domain (missing parts from reference TRBV28 and TRBJ2-2): DVKVTQSSRYLVKRTGEKVFLECVQDMDHENMFWYRQDPGLGLRLIYFSYDVKMKEKGDIPEGYSVSREKKERFSLILESASTNQTSMYLCASSLWQRNTGELFFGEGSRLTVL.

This chain uses TRBV7-3 with TRBJ2-1. CDR1 SGHTA and CDR2 FQGTGA come from the germline V gene. This CDR3 spans 11 amino acids. The CDR3 sequence is CASSLLTEQFF.

This chain connects TRBV23-1 to TRBJ1-5; the D call of TRBD1 rests on TCRdb alone, since no DNA is present to check it. Being an ORF, TRBV23-1 has a function that is uncertain. This CDR3 comprises 17 residues. The CDR3 protein is CASSQWVQDRRGQPQHF.

The V and J genes are TRBV4-3 and TRBJ1-1; absent DNA, TCRdb's TRBD1 call cannot be checked. There are 15 residues in the CDR3. In germline, CDR1 is LGHNA, CDR2 YSLEER. Here the CDR3 reads CASSQDWGPGTEAFF.

This chain uses TRBV10-3 with TRBJ2-3; checking the TCRdb D call of TRBD1 is not possible without DNA. Germline values: CDR1 ENHRY, CDR2 SYGVKD. This CDR3 is built from 16 residues. CDR3 protein: CAIYDLPGEVTDTQYF.

The genes are TRBV29-1 and TRBJ2-5; TCRdb proposes TRBD2, but this gene call is untestable without DNA. Germline CDR1 and CDR2: SQVTM and ANQGSEA. The CDR3 extends over 11 amino acids. CDR3: CSVGAWETQYF.

The V call is TRBV7-9, the J call TRBJ1-2; TCRdb reports TRBD1, a call that lacks DNA to check it against. CDR1 is SEHNR and CDR2 is FQNEAQ in the germline V gene (reference sequence). CDR3 length equals 19 residues. The CDR3 sequence is CASSLSGDRGISANYGYTF.